Listed below are T cell receptor beta chains from one sample, sequenced in a study of T cell responses to AZD1222 COVID-19 vaccine. This table comes from immunoSEQ multiplex PCR, and its TCRdb copy is limited to in-frame clones, with some not included. This repertoire shows under 200,000 clones, about nine tenths found once; its top ten account for around 1.5%. Specimen: peripheral blood, collected on day 0 of AZD1222 vaccination. The receptors were gathered from an adult in good health. Both conserved end residues are part of each CDR3. The D gene is left open where the match is weak. Rows give clone size only sometimes, using once, few, many, or a class for an expanded clone.

TGTGCCACCAGCAGGACAGGGGTAGGGAATGAGCAGTTCTTC CATSRTGVGNEQFF TRBJ2-1 . TRBV15 TRBD1
TGTGCCAGCAGCTACGGACAGGGAGGGACTGAAGCTTTCTTT CASSYGQGGTEAFF TRBJ1-1 . TRBV9 TRBD1
TGTGCCAGCAGTTACGGCGGCAGGAACTATGGCTACACCTTC CASSYGGRNYGYTF TRBJ1-2 once TRBV6-5 .
TGTGCCAGCAGCTTAGTGCGGGGTTACAATGAGCAGTTCTTC CASSLVRGYNEQFF TRBJ2-1 . TRBV7-2 .
TGCGCCAGCTCGGGACAGAGTATTTCTAACTATGGCTACACCTTC CASSGQSISNYGYTF TRBJ1-2 . TRBV5-1 TRBD1
TGTGCCATCCGGGACAGGGTTAACTATGGCTACACCTTC CAIRDRVNYGYTF TRBJ1-2 . TRBV10-3 TRBD1
TGTGCCAGCAGCCAAGACAAAGAAGTTGGCGAGCAGTACTTC CASSQDKEVGEQYF TRBJ2-7 . TRBV4-2 .
TGTGCCAGCAGTGAAGCGCGGGTCTCTGGAAACACCATATATTTT CASSEARVSGNTIYF TRBJ1-3 . TRBV2 .
TGTGCCAGCAGTTTCAAAGGCTCCTATAATTCACCCCTCCACTTT CASSFKGSYNSPLHF TRBJ1-6 . TRBV28 .
TGTGCCAGCAGTTACTCGGTTCAGCCCTACGAGCAGTACTTC CASSYSVQPYEQYF TRBJ2-7 . TRBV6-5 .
TGTGCCAGTATCCCCGGCGGGATCGGGGTGAACACTGAAGCTTTCTTT CASIPGGIGVNTEAFF TRBJ1-1 . TRBV19 .
TGTGCCAGCAGCGACCCCGTTGGGACAGTTAGCACAGATACGCAGTATTTT CASSDPVGTVSTDTQYF TRBJ2-3 . TRBV2 TRBD1
TGTGCCAGCAGCAAAGTCCGTTCCGGGTATGGCTACACCTTC CASSKVRSGYGYTF TRBJ1-2 . TRBV21-1 .
TGTGCCAGCAGCTCTTTGGGACAGAAGAGCTCCTACGAGCAGTACTTC CASSSLGQKSSYEQYF TRBJ2-7 few TRBV11-2 TRBD1
TGTGCCAGCAGCAAGGGAGGAGGAGGGGGTCCTGGGGCCAACGTCCTGACTTTC CASSKGGGGGPGANVLTF TRBJ2-6 . TRBV9 .
TGCGCCAGCAGCCAAGTCTTCGGGTTTGGAGGGACTGAAGCTTTCTTT CASSQVFGFGGTEAFF TRBJ1-1 . TRBV4-1 .
TGTGCCAGCAGTCCCGGTCGGACAGGGAGCTATGGCTACACCTTC CASSPGRTGSYGYTF TRBJ1-2 . TRBV28 TRBD1
TGTGCCAGCAGCTTCGCCAGGGCCCTTAACTATGGCTACACCTTC CASSFARALNYGYTF TRBJ1-2 . TRBV7-9 .
TGCAGCGTTGAAGGACTAGCCTTAGAGACCCAGTACTTC CSVEGLALETQYF TRBJ2-5 . TRBV29-1 TRBD2
TGTGCCAGCAGTTACAAGGCCGGGCAAGATACGCAGTATTTT CASSYKAGQDTQYF TRBJ2-3 once TRBV6-5 .
TGTGCCAGTAGTATTTCGACAGGGCCAAGGCCCCAGCATTTT CASSISTGPRPQHF TRBJ1-5 once TRBV19 TRBD1
TGTGCCAGCAGCTTTCGGACGAGGGCCGGCTACACCTTC CASSFRTRAGYTF TRBJ1-2 once TRBV5-6 .
TGTGCCAGCAGCTTAGTACGGGGCTCCTACGAGCAGTACTTC CASSLVRGSYEQYF TRBJ2-7 . TRBV11-2 .
TGTGCCAGCAGGGCCCACGGGAACAGGGACTCTGGAAACACCATATATTTT CASRAHGNRDSGNTIYF TRBJ1-3 . TRBV2 .
TGTGCCAGCAGCCCGTTTGTTGGCGGGGGGCCCGTGGAGCAGTACTTC CASSPFVGGGPVEQYF TRBJ2-7 . TRBV9 TRBD2
TGTGCCAGCAGGCGACAGGGGGCCGGTGAAAAACTGTTTTTT CASRRQGAGEKLFF TRBJ1-4 . TRBV7-2 TRBD1
TGCAGCGGTGGACTAGGGAACACCGGGGAGCTGTTTTTT CSGGLGNTGELFF TRBJ2-2 . TRBV29-1 TRBD2
TGCGCCAGCAGCGAGAGCTCCAATCAGCCCCAGCATTTT CASSESSNQPQHF TRBJ1-5 . TRBV5-1 .
TGTGCCAGCTCACCACAAGAGGACAATCAGCCCCAGCATTTT CASSPQEDNQPQHF TRBJ1-5 . TRBV18 .
TGTGCCACCAGTGACACAGGGGGATATGGCTACACCTTC CATSDTGGYGYTF TRBJ1-2 . TRBV24-1 TRBD1
TGTGCCAGCTCACCGTCTTGGTCCTACAATGAGCAGTTCTTC CASSPSWSYNEQFF TRBJ2-1 . TRBV18 .
TGCGCCAGCAGCTTACTTACAGGGGTAGTATCCGGGGAGCTGTTTTTT CASSLLTGVVSGELFF TRBJ2-2 few TRBV5-1 TRBD1
TGCGCCAGCAGTCAATCCATCACCACCTGTCCTGGGGCCAACGTCCTGACTTTC CASSQSITTCPGANVLTF TRBJ2-6 . TRBV23-1 .
TGTGCCAGTAACCTCCTGGGACTCAACACTGAAGCTTTCTTT CASNLLGLNTEAFF TRBJ1-1 . TRBV19 .
TGTGCCAGCAGCCTACTAGCGGCCACCTACAATGAGCAGTTCTTC CASSLLAATYNEQFF TRBJ2-1 . TRBV7-8 TRBD2
TGTGCCAGCAGTTTGGACCAACGCAGGGGCACTGAAGCTTTCTTT CASSLDQRRGTEAFF TRBJ1-1 . TRBV28 .
TGTGCCAGCAGCCCCCCGGGTGAGGGCAATCAGCCCCAGCATTTT CASSPPGEGNQPQHF TRBJ1-5 . TRBV28 .
TGTGCCAGCAGCAAGGGGGCTAATGAAAAACTGTTTTTT CASSKGANEKLFF TRBJ1-4 . TRBV7-9 .
TGTGCCAGCAGCTTAGCGAGCTTCCTAGCGGGGGGGACAGATACGCAGTATTTT CASSLASFLAGGTDTQYF TRBJ2-3 . TRBV7-8 TRBD2
TGTGCCAGCAGGGCGCGGGACTATCAGTTGGGCACAGATACGCAGTATTTT CASRARDYQLGTDTQYF TRBJ2-3 . TRBV28 TRBD2
TGTGCCAGCAGCCCCCCCGGAGGCACTGAAGCTTTCTTT CASSPPGGTEAFF TRBJ1-1 . TRBV9 .
TGTGCCAGCAGCCAACAGGGGTTGGGCTATGGCTACACCTTC CASSQQGLGYGYTF TRBJ1-2 . TRBV7-6 TRBD1
TGTGCCAGCTCCCTTCGGACCGACCAGAACACTGAAGCTTTCTTT CASSLRTDQNTEAFF TRBJ1-1 . TRBV18 .